This T cell receptor (beta chain) is from a study of tissue T cells after allogeneic stem cell transplantation. Indicated time point: mouse harvest day 7 after allogeneic transplant. Each mouse received 10^7 T-cell-depleted marrow cells plus 10^6 splenic CD5+ T cells by tail vein. B6 (H2b) cells into BALB/c (H2d) mice; tissues taken at day 7 or 14. Overall study results and limits: Within patients, tissue anatomy strongly shaped TCR repertoire composition. Across patients, clones rarely overlapped, yet motif clusters were shared tissue-specifically.

Assay: immunoSEQ multiplex PCR; the TCRdb copy retains only in-frame clones and omits some. This sample has several thousand clones; 40% to 45% occur once, and the top ten carry over 1.2%. The CDR3 has 13 amino acids. The V gene lost 7 bases and the J gene lost 0 bases, with 7 bases spanning the gap. Germline CDR1 SGHND, CDR2 FRSKSL. About this clone itself: The target antigen is unknown. Gene names and germline refer to mouse. The sequenced fragment ends 1 residue before the CDR3 boundary, so the rest is inferred from the germline J gene.

This TCR was sampled from a female BALB/c mouse given C57BL/6 T cells with graft-versus-host disease after an allogeneic hematopoietic cell transplant. J is TRBJ2-1 and V is TRBV15; either TRBD1 or TRBD2 may fit D (5 bases each). The sequenced sample was skin. The part of the CDR3 DNA that was read is TGTGCCAGCACCGGGACTAACTATGCTGAGCAGTTC. Translation gives CASTGTNYAEQF. The entire CDR3 protein reads CASTGTNYAEQFF.